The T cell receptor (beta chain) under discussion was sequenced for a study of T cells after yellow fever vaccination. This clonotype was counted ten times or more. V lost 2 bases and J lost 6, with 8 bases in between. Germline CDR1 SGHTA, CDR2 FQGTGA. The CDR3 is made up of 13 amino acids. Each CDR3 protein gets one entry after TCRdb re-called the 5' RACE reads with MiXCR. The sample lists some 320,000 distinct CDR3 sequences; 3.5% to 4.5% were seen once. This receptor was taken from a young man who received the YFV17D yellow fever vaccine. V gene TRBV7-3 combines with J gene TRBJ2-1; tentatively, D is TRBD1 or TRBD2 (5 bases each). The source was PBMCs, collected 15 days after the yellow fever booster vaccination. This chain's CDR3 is CASSLRGANEQFF. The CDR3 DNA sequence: TGTGCCAGCAGCTTACGGGGCGCCAATGAGCAGTTCTTC.